The sample holds a few counts of the clone carrying this T cell receptor beta chain. What it recognizes is unknown. Viral peptide pools were used in the ViraFEST assay to expand antigen-specific CD4+ T cells, and sequencing came afterward. Researchers isolated CD4+ T cells once about eleven days of culture had elapsed. Every participant took two doses of the BNT162b2 or mRNA-1273 vaccine. The repertoire was sequenced with immunoSEQ multiplex PCR; TCRdb's copy has only in-frame clones and lacks some. The sample records around 30,000 clones, roughly 60% being singletons. The data belong to a study of vaccination effects on CD4 cells after COVID-19. The CDR3 length is 11 residues. V was pared by 5 bases and J by 4 bases, with 3 bases between. The germline CDR1 and CDR2 sequences are SGHDN and FVKESK.

The input for sequencing was CD4+ T cells from PBMCs cultured with SARS-CoV-2 spike peptides, taken after COVID-19 vaccination. The origin of this receptor is a human donor who received a COVID-19 vaccine. This chain joins TRBV14 and TRBJ2-1; no clear D gene. This CDR3 is CASSKYNEQFF. The DNA for the CDR3 is TGTGCCAGCAGCAAATACAATGAGCAGTTCTTC.